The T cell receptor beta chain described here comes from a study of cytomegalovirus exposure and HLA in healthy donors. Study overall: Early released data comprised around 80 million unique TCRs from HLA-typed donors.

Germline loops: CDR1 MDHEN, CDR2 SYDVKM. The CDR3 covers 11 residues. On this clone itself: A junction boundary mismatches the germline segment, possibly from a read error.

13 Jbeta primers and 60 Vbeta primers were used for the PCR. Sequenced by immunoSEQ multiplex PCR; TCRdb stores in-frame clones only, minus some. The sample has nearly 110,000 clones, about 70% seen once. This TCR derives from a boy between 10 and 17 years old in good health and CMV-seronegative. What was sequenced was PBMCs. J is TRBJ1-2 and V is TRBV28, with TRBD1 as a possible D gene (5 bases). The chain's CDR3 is CASSLSRAFSF. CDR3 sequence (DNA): TGTGCCAGCAGTTTGTCCAGGGCCTTCTCCTTC.